The 11 T cell receptor beta chains below were found in one sample sequenced in a study of T-cell reconstitution after alpha-beta-depleted transplantation in children. Unique molecular identifiers were incorporated into the prepared TCRbeta library. From the PCR reads, TCRdb called clonotypes with MiXCR, one entry per CDR3 protein. The table includes tens of thousands of distinct CDR3 sequences, around 4.7% detected once. The sample consisted of PBMCs, mostly from graft donor cells, taken 180 days after TCRalphabeta/CD19-depleted stem cell transplant. The receptor set was obtained from a boy less than two years old who had a stem cell transplant for acute myeloid leukemia, so the T cells may come from the graft donor.

This clonotype came up many times. In DNA, the CDR3 is TGTGCCAGCTCTCCCACAGGGCTCCAAGAGACCCAGTACTTC. This encodes CASSPTGLQETQYF. The chain couples TRBV18 to TRBJ2-5; D may be TRBD1 (6 bases). Trimming took 6 bases from V and 1 from J, leaving 12 bases between them. Germline values: CDR1 KGHSH, CDR2 LQKENI. The CDR3 totals 14 residues.

This clonotype was observed many times. The gene calls are TRBV13 and TRBJ2-5; 10 bases are a match to TRBD2. CDR1 is PRHDT and CDR2 is FYEKMQ in the germline V gene (reference sequence). After removal of 1 base from V and 5 bases from J, the junction contained 10 bases not matched to a gene. CDR3 length: 17 residues. The CDR3 DNA reads as TGTGCCAGCAGCTTAGCGTCTAGCGGGGGCAAAGGGGAGACCCAGTACTTC. Protein: CASSLASSGGKGETQYF.

This clonotype has a count of ten or more. The rearrangement links TRBV5-1 to TRBJ2-1, with 14 positions matching TRBD2. This CDR3 has 16 residues. Trimming removed 4 bases from V and 4 bases from J; junction bases left unmatched: 4. Germline lookup yields CDR1 SGHRS and CDR2 YFSETQ. CDR3 sequence: CASSVTSGGAYNEQFF. Here the CDR3 DNA reads TGCGCCAGCAGCGTGACTAGCGGGGGGGCATACAATGAGCAGTTCTTC. Combining the CDR3 with reference TRBV5-1 and TRBJ2-1 gives the whole variable domain KAGVTQTPRYLIKTRGQQVTLSCSPISGHRSVSWYQQTPGQGLQFLFEYFSETQRNKGNFPGRFSGRQFSNSRSEMNVSTLELGDSALYLCASSVTSGGAYNEQFFGPGTRLTVL.

This clonotype has a count of ten or more. The rearrangement joins TRBV29-1 to TRBJ2-5; D might be TRBD1 or TRBD2, each matching 6 bases. Germline V gene lookup returns CDR1 SQVTM and CDR2 ANQGSEA. The germline V and J ends were trimmed by 6 bases and 4 bases, with 18 bases remaining between them. CDR3 length equals 14 residues. As DNA, the CDR3 is TGCAGCGTGCGGGAAACCAGGGGTGGAGAGACCCAGTACTTC. Protein: CSVRETRGGETQYF.

The rearrangement uses TRBV7-9 and TRBJ2-7; 8 bases map to TRBD1. This CDR3 has 15 residues. Germline V gene data show CDR1 as SEHNR and CDR2 as FQNEAQ (reference sequence). With 3 bases clipped from V and 0 bases from J, the junction kept 4 bases outside the gene matches. The CDR3 loop is CASSLGDRLSYEQYF. As DNA, the CDR3 is TGTGCCAGCAGCTTGGGGGACAGGCTCTCCTACGAGCAGTACTTC.

This clonotype came up many times. V is TRBV7-8 and J is TRBJ1-2, with no clear D. Trimming removed 4 bases at V and 2 bases at J, with 5 bases between. This CDR3 is 12 amino acids long. Germline assignment: CDR1 SGHVS and CDR2 FQNEAQ. In DNA form, the CDR3 reads TGTGCCAGCAGCTCCGGGAACTATGGCTACACCTTC. It encodes CASSSGNYGYTF.

This clonotype was detected ten times or more. The V and J genes are TRBV5-6 and TRBJ2-3; 7 nucleotides agree with TRBD1. Germline V gene data show CDR1 as SGHDT and CDR2 as YYEEEE. This CDR3 spans 15 amino acids. V lost 5 bases to trimming and J lost 2 bases; unmatched junction nucleotides: 8. The CDR3 sequence: CASSQQGYTTDTQYF. CDR3 nucleotides: TGTGCCAGCAGTCAACAGGGGTACACCACAGATACGCAGTATTTT.

There are many counts of this clonotype. The chain combines TRBV12-3 or TRBV12-4 with TRBJ2-3; TRBD1 might be the D (6 bases). The length of the CDR3 is 14 residues. Trimming stripped 1 base from V and 4 bases from J, with 9 bases between. For the CDR3, the DNA is TGTGCCAGCAGTTTAGTGTCAGGGGCAGATACGCAGTATTTT. Translating gives CASSLVSGADTQYF.

This clonotype was seen at least ten times. V and J are TRBV12-3 or TRBV12-4 and TRBJ2-1; D may be TRBD1 (6 bases). CDR3 length: 15 amino acids. Trimming cost V 4 bases and J 4 bases, with 14 bases left between them. CDR3 in amino acids: CASSSRQVIYNEQFF. The CDR3 nucleotides read TGTGCCAGCAGTTCCCGACAGGTGATTTACAATGAGCAGTTCTTC.

V is TRBV6-1 and J is TRBJ2-3; D is possibly TRBD1 or TRBD2 (8 bases each). V lost 5 bases, J lost 4 bases, and 31 bases lay in between. This CDR3 is 20 amino acids long. CDR1 is MNHNS, CDR2 SASEGT, per germline. The CDR3 here is CASSKDREGVQRGLADTQYF. The DNA for the CDR3 is TGTGCCAGCAGTAAGGACAGGGAGGGGGTTCAGCGGGGGCTAGCAGATACGCAGTATTTT.

This clonotype was seen at least ten times. V is TRBV12-3 or TRBV12-4 and J is TRBJ1-4; no firm D call. The V end lost 3 bases, the J end lost 4 bases, and 18 bases lay between the germline ends. This CDR3 contains 17 residues. CDR3 region: CASSFGPPRRLNEKLFF. CDR3 bases: TGTGCCAGCAGTTTTGGGCCCCCCCGACGGCTTAATGAAAAACTGTTTTTT.